The T cell receptor beta chain described here comes from a study of T cell changes during pregnancy in multiple sclerosis. Clones were read by immunoSEQ multiplex PCR, and TCRdb kept only the in-frame ones, dropping some. This table has roughly 60,000 clones, around 95% appearing once. The starting material was CD4+ T cells from peripheral blood mononuclear cells, obtained before pregnancy. This sequence originates from a female donor with multiple sclerosis, enrolled in a pregnancy study.

CDR3 nucleotides: TGTGCCAGCAGCATTGTGGTCCCCGGGCCAGGACAACATGAGCAGTTCTTC. Protein product: CASSIVVPGPGQHEQFF. The chain has TRBV5-8 and TRBJ2-1; D may be TRBD1 (5 bases). V shed 4 bases and J shed 8 bases, with 25 bases lying between them. CDR1 and CDR2 from the germline V gene are SGHTS and YDEGEE. The CDR3 totals 17 residues.